This TCR beta chain was recorded in a study of shared clonotypes between healthy human individuals. For the study at large: Per-donor plates numbered three CD4 naive, three CD4 memory, two CD8 naive and one CD8 memory.

Overall study findings and caveats: Around 5% of naive CD4 clonotypes were common to several donors.

There are a few counts of this clone. Its specificity is unknown. This CDR3 region has 13 residues. Deletions cut 11 bases from V and 2 bases from J, with 15 bases between. The germline CDR1 and CDR2 sequences are MNHNY and SVGAGI (reference sequence). Assay used: immunoSEQ multiplex PCR; TCRdb lists only in-frame clones, some missing. This table holds about 1 million clones, approximately 68% found once. CD4+ cells were split into CD45RA+ naive and CD45RA-negative memory subsets. The chain combines TRBV6-6 with TRBJ2-5, with a tentative D call TRBD2 (6 bases). The sample comprised memory CD4+ T cells sorted from blood. Indicated subset: CD45RA-negative fraction. The sequence derives from a man between 18 and 35 years old in good health. CDR3 nucleotide sequence: TGTGCCTCGCGGGACGGGCCGCAAGAGACCCAGTACTTC. This codes for CASRDGPQETQYF.